The sequence of this T cell receptor beta chain was determined in a study of CD8 T cells in Susac syndrome. The RNA input was about 0.5 to 1 ug, and it was reverse transcribed with random hexamers. The authors amplified TCR beta CDR3 across 54 Vbeta and 13 Jbeta using immunoSEQ multiplex PCR. TCRdb reprocessed the immunoSEQ multiplex PCR reads via MiXCR and lists one record per CDR3 protein. The table lists 210,000 or so distinct CDR3 sequences, around 93% of them singletons, with around 0.15% in the top ten. Trimming took off 7 bases at V and 3 bases at J, with 9 bases between the two ends. This CDR3 is 13 amino acids long. CDR1 and CDR2 from the germline V gene are SGHTA and FQGNSA.

Sequencing used CD4+ T cells from PBMCs. The V gene is TRBV7-2, the J gene TRBJ2-2, with a tentative D call TRBD1 (6 bases). This TCR was sampled from a human donor with Susac syndrome. The CDR3 region is CASTTGYTGELFF. The CDR3 DNA reads TGTGCCAGCACAACAGGGTACACCGGGGAGCTGTTTTTT.